This T cell receptor (beta chain) was obtained from a study of CD8+ T cells in alopecia areata. Study details: Twice a day, 5 to 10 mg of oral tofacitinib was administered to treated patients.

Treatment given: oral pan-JAK inhibitor, 5-10 mg twice daily. PBMCs, the starting material, were the source of sorted CD4+ and CD8+ T cells. The germline CDR1 and CDR2 sequences are SNHLY and FYNNEI. CDR3 length equals 11 residues. The V end was cut by 5 bases, the J end by 7 bases, with 6 bases between. The authors extracted RNA and reverse transcribed it into cDNA as the sequencing template. Assay: immunoSEQ multiplex PCR; the TCRdb copy retains only in-frame clones and omits some. The sample carries 190,000 or so clones, roughly three fifths recorded once. The source material was CD4+ T cells sorted from blood, sampled at week 4, from a patient treated with tofacitinib. The chain joins TRBV2 to TRBJ2-1; D unresolved. The origin of this receptor is a human donor with alopecia areata. The CDR3 loop is CASSRKNEQFF. The CDR3 DNA reads as TGTGCCAGCAGTAGGAAAAATGAGCAGTTCTTC.